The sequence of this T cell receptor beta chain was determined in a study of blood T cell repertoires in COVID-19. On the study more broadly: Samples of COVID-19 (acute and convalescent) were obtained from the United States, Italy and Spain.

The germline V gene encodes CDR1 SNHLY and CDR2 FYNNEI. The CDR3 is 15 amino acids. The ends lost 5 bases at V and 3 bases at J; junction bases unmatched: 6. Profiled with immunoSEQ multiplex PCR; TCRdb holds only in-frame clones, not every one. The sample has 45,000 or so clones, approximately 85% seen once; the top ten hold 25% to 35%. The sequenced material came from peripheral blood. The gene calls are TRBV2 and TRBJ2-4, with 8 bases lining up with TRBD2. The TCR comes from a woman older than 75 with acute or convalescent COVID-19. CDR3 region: CASSRSGSVKNIQYF. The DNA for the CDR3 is TGTGCCAGCAGTCGCAGCGGGAGCGTCAAAAACATTCAGTACTTC.